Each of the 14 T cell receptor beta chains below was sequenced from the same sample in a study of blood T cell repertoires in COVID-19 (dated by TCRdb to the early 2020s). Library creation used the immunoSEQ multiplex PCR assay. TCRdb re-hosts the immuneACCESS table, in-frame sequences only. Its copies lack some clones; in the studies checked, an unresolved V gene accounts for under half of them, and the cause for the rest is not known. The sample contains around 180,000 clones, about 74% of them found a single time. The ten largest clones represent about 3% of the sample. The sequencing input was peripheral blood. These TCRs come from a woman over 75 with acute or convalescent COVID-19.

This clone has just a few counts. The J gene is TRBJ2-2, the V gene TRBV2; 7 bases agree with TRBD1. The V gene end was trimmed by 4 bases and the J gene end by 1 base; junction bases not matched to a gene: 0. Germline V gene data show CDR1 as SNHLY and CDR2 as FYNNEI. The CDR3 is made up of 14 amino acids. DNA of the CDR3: TGTGCCAGCAGTGGGACAGGGAACACCGGGGAGCTGTTTTTT. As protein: CASSGTGNTGELFF.

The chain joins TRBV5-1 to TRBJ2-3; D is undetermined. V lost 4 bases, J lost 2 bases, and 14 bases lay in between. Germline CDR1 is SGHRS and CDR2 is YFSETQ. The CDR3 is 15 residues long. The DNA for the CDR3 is TGCGCCAGCAGCCAAACGACACAGACCACAGATACGCAGTATTTT. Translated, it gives CASSQTTQTTDTQYF.

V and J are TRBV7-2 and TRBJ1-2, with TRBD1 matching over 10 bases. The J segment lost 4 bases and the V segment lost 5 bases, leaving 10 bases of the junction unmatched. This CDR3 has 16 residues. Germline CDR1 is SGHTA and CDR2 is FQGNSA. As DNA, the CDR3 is TGTGCCAGCAGCCCGGACACGGGACAGGGGTCCTATGGCTACACCTTC. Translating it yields CASSPDTGQGSYGYTF.

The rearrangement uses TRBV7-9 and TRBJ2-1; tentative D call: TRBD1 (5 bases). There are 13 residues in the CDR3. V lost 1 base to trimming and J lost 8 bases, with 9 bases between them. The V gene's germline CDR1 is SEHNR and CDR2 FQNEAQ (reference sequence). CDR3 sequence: CASSLGGSDEQFF. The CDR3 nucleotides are TGTGCCAGCAGCTTAGGGGGCTCCGATGAGCAGTTCTTC. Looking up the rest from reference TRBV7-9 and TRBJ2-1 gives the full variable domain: DTGVSQNPRHKITKRGQNVTFRCDPISEHNRLYWYRQTLGQGPEFLTYFQNEAQLEKSRLLSDRFSAERPKGSFSTLEIQRTEQGDSAMYLCASSLGGSDEQFFGPGTRLTVL.

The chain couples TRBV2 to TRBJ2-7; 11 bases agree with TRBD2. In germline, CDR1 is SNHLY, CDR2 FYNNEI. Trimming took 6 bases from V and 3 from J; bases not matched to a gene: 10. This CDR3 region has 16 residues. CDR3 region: CASSEISGTSGYEQYF. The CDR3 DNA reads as TGTGCCAGCAGCGAGATTAGCGGGACTAGCGGCTACGAGCAGTACTTC.

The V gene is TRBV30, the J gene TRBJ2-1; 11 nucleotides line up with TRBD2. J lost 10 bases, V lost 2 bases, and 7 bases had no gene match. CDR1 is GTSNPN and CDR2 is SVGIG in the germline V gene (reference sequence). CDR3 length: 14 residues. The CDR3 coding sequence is TGTGCCTGGAGTCCGGGACTAGCGGTACCGGAGCAGTTCTTC. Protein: CAWSPGLAVPEQFF.

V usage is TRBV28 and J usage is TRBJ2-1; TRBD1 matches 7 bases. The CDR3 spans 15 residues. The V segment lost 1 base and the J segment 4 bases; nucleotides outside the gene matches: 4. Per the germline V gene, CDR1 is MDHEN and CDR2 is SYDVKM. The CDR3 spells CASSLFRGSYNEQFF. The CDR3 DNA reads TGTGCCAGCAGTTTATTCAGGGGGTCTTACAATGAGCAGTTCTTC.

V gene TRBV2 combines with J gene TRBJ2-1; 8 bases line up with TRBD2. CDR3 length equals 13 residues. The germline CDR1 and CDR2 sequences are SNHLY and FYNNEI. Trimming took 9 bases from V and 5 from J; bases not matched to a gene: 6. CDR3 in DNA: TGTGCCAGAGGGCCTAGCGGGCACAATGAGCAGTTCTTC. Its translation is CARGPSGHNEQFF. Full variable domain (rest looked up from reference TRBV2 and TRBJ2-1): EPEVTQTPSHQVTQMGQEVILRCVPISNHLYFYWYRQILGQKVEFLVSFYNNEISEKSEIFDDQFSVERPDGSNFTLKIRSTKLEDSAMYFCARGPSGHNEQFFGPGTRLTVL.

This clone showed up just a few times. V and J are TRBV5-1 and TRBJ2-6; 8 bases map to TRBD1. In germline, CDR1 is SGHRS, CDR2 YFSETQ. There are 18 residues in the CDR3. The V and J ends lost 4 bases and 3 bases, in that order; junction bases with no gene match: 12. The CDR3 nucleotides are TGCGCCAGCAGCACGACAGGGGCCCACGCCGGTGGGGCCAACGTCCTGACTTTC. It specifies CASSTTGAHAGGANVLTF.

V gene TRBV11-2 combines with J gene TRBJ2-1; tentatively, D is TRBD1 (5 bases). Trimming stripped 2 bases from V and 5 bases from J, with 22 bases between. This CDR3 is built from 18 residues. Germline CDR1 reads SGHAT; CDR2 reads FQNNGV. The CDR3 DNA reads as TGTGCCAGCAGCTTAATGGGGCAATTCCGCGTAGAGAACAATGAGCAGTTCTTC. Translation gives CASSLMGQFRVENNEQFF.

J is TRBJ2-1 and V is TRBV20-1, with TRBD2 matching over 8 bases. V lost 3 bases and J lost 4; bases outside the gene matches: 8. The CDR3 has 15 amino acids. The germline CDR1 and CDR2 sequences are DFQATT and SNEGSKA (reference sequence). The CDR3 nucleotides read TGCAGTGCTAGTGAACTAGCGGACTTATACAATGAGCAGTTCTTC. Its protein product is CSASELADLYNEQFF.

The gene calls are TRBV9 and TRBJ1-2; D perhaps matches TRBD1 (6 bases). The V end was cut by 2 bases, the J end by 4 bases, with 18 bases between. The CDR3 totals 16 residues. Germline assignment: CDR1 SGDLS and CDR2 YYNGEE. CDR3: CASSVEPGAGVYGYTF. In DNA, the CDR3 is TGTGCCAGCAGCGTGGAACCAGGGGCTGGAGTCTATGGCTACACCTTC.

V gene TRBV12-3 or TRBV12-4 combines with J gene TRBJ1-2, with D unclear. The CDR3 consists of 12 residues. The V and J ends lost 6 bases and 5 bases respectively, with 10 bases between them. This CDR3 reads CASRRTFYGYTF. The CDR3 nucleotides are TGTGCCAGCAGACGGACTTTTTATGGCTACACCTTC.

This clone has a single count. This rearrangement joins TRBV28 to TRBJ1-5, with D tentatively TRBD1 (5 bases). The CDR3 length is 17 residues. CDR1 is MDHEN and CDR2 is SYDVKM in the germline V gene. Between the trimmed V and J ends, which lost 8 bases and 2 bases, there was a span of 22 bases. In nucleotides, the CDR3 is TGTGCCAGCGTGGCGTTCAGAAGGGGCACTGGCAATCAGCCCCAGCATTTT. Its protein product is CASVAFRRGTGNQPQHF.